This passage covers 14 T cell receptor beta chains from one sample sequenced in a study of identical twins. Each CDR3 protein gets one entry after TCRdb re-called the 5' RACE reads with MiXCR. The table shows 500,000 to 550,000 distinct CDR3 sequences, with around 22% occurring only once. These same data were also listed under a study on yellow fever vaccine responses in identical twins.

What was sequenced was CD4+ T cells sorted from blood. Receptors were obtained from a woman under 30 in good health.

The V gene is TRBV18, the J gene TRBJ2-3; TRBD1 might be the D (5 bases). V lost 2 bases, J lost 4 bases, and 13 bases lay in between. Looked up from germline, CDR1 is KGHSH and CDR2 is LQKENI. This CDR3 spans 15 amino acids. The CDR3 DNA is TGTGCCAGCTCACCAGGGGCCTCGAGATCAGATACGCAGTATTTT. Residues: CASSPGASRSDTQYF.

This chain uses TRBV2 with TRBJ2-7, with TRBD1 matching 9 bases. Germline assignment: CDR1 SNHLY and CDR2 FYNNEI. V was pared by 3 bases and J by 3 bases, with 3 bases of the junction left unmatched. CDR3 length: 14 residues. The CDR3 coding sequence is TGTGCCAGCAGTGAGGGACAGGGCTTCTACGAGCAGTACTTC. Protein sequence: CASSEGQGFYEQYF.

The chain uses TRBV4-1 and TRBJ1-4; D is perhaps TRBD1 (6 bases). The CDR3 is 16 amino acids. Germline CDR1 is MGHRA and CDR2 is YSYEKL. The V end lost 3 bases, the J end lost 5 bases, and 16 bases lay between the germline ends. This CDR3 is CASSQAPRTANEKLFF. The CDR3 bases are TGCGCCAGCAGCCAGGCACCTAGGACAGCAAATGAAAAACTGTTTTTT.

The CDR3 is CASSLVPGSNNEQFF. For the CDR3, the DNA is TGCGCCAGCAGCTTGGTTCCTGGAAGTAACAATGAGCAGTTCTTC. J is TRBJ2-1 and V is TRBV5-1; D not certain. The germline V and J ends were trimmed by 0 bases and 5 bases, with 12 bases remaining between them. The germline V gene has CDR1 SGHRS and CDR2 YFSETQ. CDR3 length: 15 residues. The variable domain in full, with the rest retrieved from reference TRBV5-1 and TRBJ2-1, is KAGVTQTPRYLIKTRGQQVTLSCSPISGHRSVSWYQQTPGQGLQFLFEYFSETQRNKGNFPGRFSGRQFSNSRSEMNVSTLELGDSALYLCASSLVPGSNNEQFFGPGTRLTVL.

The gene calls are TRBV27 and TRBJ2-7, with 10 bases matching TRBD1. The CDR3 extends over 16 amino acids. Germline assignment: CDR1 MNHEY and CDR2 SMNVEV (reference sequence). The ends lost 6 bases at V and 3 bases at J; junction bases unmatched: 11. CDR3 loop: CASSRTGTGARYEQYF. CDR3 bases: TGTGCCAGCAGCAGAACCGGGACAGGGGCCCGCTACGAGCAGTACTTC.

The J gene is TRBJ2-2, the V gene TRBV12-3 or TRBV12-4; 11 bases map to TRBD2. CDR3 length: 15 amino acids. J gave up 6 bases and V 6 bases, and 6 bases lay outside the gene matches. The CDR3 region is CASRSSGRTPGELFF. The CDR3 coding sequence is TGTGCCAGCAGGTCTAGCGGGAGGACCCCCGGGGAGCTGTTTTTT.

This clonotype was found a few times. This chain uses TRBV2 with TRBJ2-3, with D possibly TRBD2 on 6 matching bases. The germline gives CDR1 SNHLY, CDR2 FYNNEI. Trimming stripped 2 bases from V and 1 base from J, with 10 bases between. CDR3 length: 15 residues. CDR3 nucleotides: TGTGCCAGCAGTGAAACTCGCGGGGGCACAGATACGCAGTATTTT. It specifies CASSETRGGTDTQYF.

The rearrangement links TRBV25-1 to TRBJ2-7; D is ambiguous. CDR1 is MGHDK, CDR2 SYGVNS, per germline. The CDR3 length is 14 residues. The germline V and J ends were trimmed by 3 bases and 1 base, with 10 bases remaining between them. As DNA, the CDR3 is TGTGCCAGCAGTGACACCGGCAGGTCCTACGAGCAGTACTTC. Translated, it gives CASSDTGRSYEQYF.

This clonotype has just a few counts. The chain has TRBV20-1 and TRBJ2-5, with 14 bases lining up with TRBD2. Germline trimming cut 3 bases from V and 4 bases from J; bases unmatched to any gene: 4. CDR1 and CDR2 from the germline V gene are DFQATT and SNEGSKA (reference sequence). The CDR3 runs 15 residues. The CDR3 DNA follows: TGCAGTGCTAGCCCGGGACTAGCGGGGGCAGAGACCCAGTACTTC. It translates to CSASPGLAGAETQYF.

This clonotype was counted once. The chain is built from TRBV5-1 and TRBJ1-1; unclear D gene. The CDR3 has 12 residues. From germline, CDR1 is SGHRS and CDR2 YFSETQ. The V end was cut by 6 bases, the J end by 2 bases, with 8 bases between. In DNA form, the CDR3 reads TGCGCCAGCACTTTCGATAACACTGAAGCTTTCTTT. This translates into CASTFDNTEAFF.

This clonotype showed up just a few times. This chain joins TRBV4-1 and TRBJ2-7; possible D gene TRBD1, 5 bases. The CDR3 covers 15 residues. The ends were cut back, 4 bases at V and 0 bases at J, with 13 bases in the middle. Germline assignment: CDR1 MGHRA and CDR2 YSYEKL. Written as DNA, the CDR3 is TGCGCCAGCAGCCGAGACAGCACGAGCTCCTACGAGCAGTACTTC. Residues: CASSRDSTSSYEQYF.

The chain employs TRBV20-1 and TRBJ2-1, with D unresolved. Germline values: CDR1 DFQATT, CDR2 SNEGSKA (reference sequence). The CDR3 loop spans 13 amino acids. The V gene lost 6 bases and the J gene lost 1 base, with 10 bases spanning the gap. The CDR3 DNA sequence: TGCAGTGCCGCCGTGGGGTCCTACAATGAGCAGTTCTTC. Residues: CSAAVGSYNEQFF.

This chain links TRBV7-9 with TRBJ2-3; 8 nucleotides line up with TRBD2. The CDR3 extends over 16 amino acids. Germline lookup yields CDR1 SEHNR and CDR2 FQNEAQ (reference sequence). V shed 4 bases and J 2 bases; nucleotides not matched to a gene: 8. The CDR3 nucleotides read TGTGCCAGCAGCTCGGTAGGACTAGCCCACACAGATACGCAGTATTTT. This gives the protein CASSSVGLAHTDTQYF.

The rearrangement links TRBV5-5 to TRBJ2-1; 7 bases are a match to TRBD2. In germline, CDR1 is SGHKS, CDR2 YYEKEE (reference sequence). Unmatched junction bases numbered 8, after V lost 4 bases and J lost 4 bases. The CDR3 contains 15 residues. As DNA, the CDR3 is TGTGCCAGCAGCGGGTGGCTAGCGGATTACAATGAGCAGTTCTTC. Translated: CASSGWLADYNEQFF.